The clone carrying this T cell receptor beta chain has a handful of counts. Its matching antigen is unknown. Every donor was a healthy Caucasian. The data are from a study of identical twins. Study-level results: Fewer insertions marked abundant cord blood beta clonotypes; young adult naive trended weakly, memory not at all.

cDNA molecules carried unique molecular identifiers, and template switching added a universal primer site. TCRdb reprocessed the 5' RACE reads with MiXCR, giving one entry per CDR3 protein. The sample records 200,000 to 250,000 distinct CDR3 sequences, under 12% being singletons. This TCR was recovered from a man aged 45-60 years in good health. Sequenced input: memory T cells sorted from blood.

The CDR3 DNA sequence: TGCGCCAGCAGCTTGGAGGCGTTTCGCAGGGAGGGCCCTGAAGCTTTCTTT. Its protein is CASSLEAFRREGPEAFF. V gene TRBV5-1 combines with J gene TRBJ1-1; D possibly corresponds to TRBD1 (5 bases). This CDR3 has 17 residues. Trimming removed 0 bases from V and 6 bases from J, with 21 bases in between. Germline CDR1 SGHRS, CDR2 YFSETQ.